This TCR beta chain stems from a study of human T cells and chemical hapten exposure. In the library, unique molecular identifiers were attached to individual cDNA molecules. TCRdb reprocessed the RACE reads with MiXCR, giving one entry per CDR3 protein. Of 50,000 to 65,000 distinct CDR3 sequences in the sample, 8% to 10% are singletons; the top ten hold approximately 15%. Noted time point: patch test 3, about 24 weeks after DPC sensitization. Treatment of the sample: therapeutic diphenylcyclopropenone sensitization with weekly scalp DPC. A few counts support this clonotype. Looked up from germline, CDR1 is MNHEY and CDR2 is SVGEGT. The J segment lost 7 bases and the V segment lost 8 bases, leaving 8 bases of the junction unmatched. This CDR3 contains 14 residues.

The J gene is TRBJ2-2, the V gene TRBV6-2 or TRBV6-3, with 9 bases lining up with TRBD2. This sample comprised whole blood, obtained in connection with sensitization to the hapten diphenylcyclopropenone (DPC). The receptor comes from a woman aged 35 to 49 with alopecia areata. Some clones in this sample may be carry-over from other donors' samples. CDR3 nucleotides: TGTGCCAGCTGGAGTAGCGGGGGAGTCGGGGAGCTGTTTTTT. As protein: CASWSSGGVGELFF.